The entry that follows covers one TCR beta chain sequence. The target antigen is unknown. This CDR3 is 14 amino acids long. Trimming at V came to 2 bases and at J to 5 bases, leaving 4 bases not matched to a gene. Germline loops: CDR1 SGHKS, CDR2 YYEKEE (reference sequence). This sample stems from a study of OX40 agonist ivuxolimab in advanced cancers. On the study more broadly: Averaging roughly 60 years in age, with a range of about 20 to 90, the cohort was about 83% male. Whole-study findings and limits: CD4+ and CD8+ blood T cells expanded clonally by week 6 at 0.1 to 3.0 mg/kg. Antigen specificity was not determined for the expanded peripheral T cells.

Produced via immunoSEQ multiplex PCR; TCRdb's table is partial and in-frame only. The sample holds around 60,000 clones; 85% to 90% are singletons and the top ten take approximately 12%. The sample in question was CD4+ or CD8+ T cells sorted from blood, obtained in a trial of the OX40 agonist ivuxolimab. The chain employs TRBV5-5 and TRBJ2-7; 10 bases fit TRBD2. This sequence originates from an adult with an advanced solid tumor such as melanoma, head and neck, liver or kidney cancer. DNA for the CDR3: TGTGCCAGCAGCTTTAGCGGGGGGTCCAACGAGCAGTACTTC. This encodes CASSFSGGSNEQYF.